The 16 T cell receptor beta chains below all came from one sample that was sequenced in a study of blood T cell repertoires in COVID-19. Method: immunoSEQ multiplex PCR; TCRdb's copy keeps in-frame clones and lacks some. The sample holds around 160,000 clones; 85% are singletons and the top ten take roughly 2.9%. The specimen was peripheral blood. The receptors derive from a woman between 35 and 50 years old with active or convalescent COVID-19.

The V and J genes are TRBV6-5 and TRBJ2-7; unclear D gene. There are 15 residues in the CDR3. Germline V gives CDR1 MNHEY, CDR2 SVGAGI. V lost 0 bases and J lost 0, with 9 bases in between. Here the CDR3 reads CASSYSGVASYEQYF. CDR3 coding DNA: TGTGCCAGCAGTTACTCTGGTGTGGCCTCCTACGAGCAGTACTTC.

CDR3 in amino acids: CASSLAGGHTDTQYF. CDR3 in DNA: TGTGCCAGCAGTTTAGCGGGGGGACACACAGATACGCAGTATTTT. The chain employs TRBV25-1 and TRBJ2-3; TRBD2 aligns across 10 bases. The V and J ends lost 5 bases and 2 bases, in that order; junction bases with no gene match: 4. The germline CDR1 and CDR2 sequences are MGHDK and SYGVNS. This CDR3 is built from 15 residues.

V is TRBV19 and J is TRBJ2-1; 15 bases fit TRBD2. CDR1 and CDR2 from the germline V gene are LNHDA and SQIVND (reference sequence). There are 15 residues in the CDR3. J gave up 8 bases and V 8 bases, and 7 bases lay outside the gene matches. The DNA for the CDR3 is TGTGCCAGTCATTCAGGACTAGCGGGAGGGGATGAGCAGTTCTTC. Residues: CASHSGLAGGDEQFF.

J is TRBJ2-1 and V is TRBV19; no firm D call. CDR3 length: 13 amino acids. CDR1 is LNHDA, CDR2 SQIVND, per germline (reference sequence). V lost 6 bases, J lost 7 bases, and 13 bases lay in between. Here the CDR3 reads CASSTTGWNEQFF. The CDR3, as DNA: TGTGCCAGTAGCACCACCGGGTGGAATGAGCAGTTCTTC.

This chain joins TRBV7-9 and TRBJ1-2, with D perhaps matching TRBD1 (6 bases). CDR1 SEHNR and CDR2 FQNEAQ come from the germline V gene (reference sequence). This CDR3 has 11 residues. This CDR3 reads CASDSNYGYTF. The CDR3 region has the DNA TGTGCTTCGGACAGCAACTATGGCTACACCTTC.

The rearrangement joins TRBV29-1 to TRBJ1-1; D uncertain. This CDR3 has 13 amino acids. With 6 bases removed from V and 5 bases from J, the gap between germline ends came to 16 bases. Germline V gene data show CDR1 as SQVTM and CDR2 as ANQGSEA. Written as DNA, the CDR3 is TGCAGCGTACCCTACGCTGGAGGGACTGAAGCTTTCTTT. This gives the protein CSVPYAGGTEAFF.

The chain carries TRBV6-5 and TRBJ2-5, with D perhaps matching TRBD2 (6 bases). CDR3 size: 15 residues. The germline gives CDR1 MNHEY, CDR2 SVGAGI. Trimming stripped 4 bases from V and 0 bases from J, with 12 bases between. The CDR3 loop is CASSSPRGYQETQYF. CDR3 bases: TGTGCCAGCAGTTCCCCTCGGGGGTACCAAGAGACCCAGTACTTC.

The rearrangement links TRBV18 to TRBJ1-2; 7 nucleotides line up with TRBD1. This CDR3 spans 13 amino acids. In germline, CDR1 is KGHSH, CDR2 LQKENI. With V trimmed by 3 bases and J by 2 bases, 0 bases remained unmatched. This CDR3 is CASSPGQNYGYTF. The CDR3 bases are TGTGCCAGCTCACCGGGACAGAACTATGGCTACACCTTC.

This chain connects TRBV5-1 to TRBJ2-1, with a weak D call TRBD2 (6 bases). Trimming left V 0 bases short and J 5 bases short, with 21 bases between. Germline V gene sequence: CDR1 SGHRS, CDR2 YFSETQ. The CDR3 length is 18 residues. DNA for the CDR3: TGCGCCAGCAGCTTGGAGGGCCATCCCCGGAGGGTCCACAATGAGCAGTTCTTC. This gives the protein CASSLEGHPRRVHNEQFF.

The J gene is TRBJ1-1, the V gene TRBV28; D is ambiguous. Trimming took 4 bases from V and 3 from J, leaving 9 bases between them. Looked up from germline, CDR1 is MDHEN and CDR2 is SYDVKM. The CDR3 totals 13 residues. CDR3 in DNA: TGTGCCAGCAGTTCACAGATCTACACTGAAGCTTTCTTT. Encoded protein: CASSSQIYTEAFF.

This chain uses TRBV2 with TRBJ1-1; D call uncertain. V lost 2 bases and J 5 bases, leaving 15 bases between the germline ends. CDR3 length: 15 residues. Germline assignment: CDR1 SNHLY and CDR2 FYNNEI. CDR3 sequence reads: CASSERQATVTEAFF. The CDR3 DNA is TGTGCCAGCAGTGAACGTCAGGCCACGGTAACTGAAGCTTTCTTT.

The chain couples TRBV19 to TRBJ2-6; D perhaps matches TRBD1 (6 bases). CDR3 length: 16 amino acids. V was pared by 3 bases and J by 4 bases, with 13 bases between. Germline values: CDR1 LNHDA, CDR2 SQIVND (reference sequence). CDR3 in DNA: TGTGCCAGTAGTATTATGTCAGGGGCCGGGGCCAACGTCCTGACTTTC. As protein: CASSIMSGAGANVLTF.

This rearrangement joins TRBV12-3 or TRBV12-4 to TRBJ1-1; D uncertain. The CDR3 is made up of 13 amino acids. V dropped 3 bases and J dropped 1 base, with 6 bases sitting between them. The CDR3: CASSLAENTEAFF. CDR3 bases: TGTGCCAGCAGTTTGGCTGAGAACACTGAAGCTTTCTTT.

V is TRBV18 and J is TRBJ1-1; 8 bases match TRBD1. Germline lookup yields CDR1 KGHSH and CDR2 LQKENI. CDR3 length: 15 residues. V was pared by 1 base and J by 4 bases, with 5 bases of the junction left unmatched. The CDR3 reads CASSPRTGSGTEAFF. CDR3 in DNA: TGTGCCAGCTCACCACGGACAGGGAGCGGCACTGAAGCTTTCTTT.

The chain recombines TRBV7-2 with TRBJ1-2; 10 bases map to TRBD1. The CDR3 totals 15 residues. The V gene's germline CDR1 is SGHTA and CDR2 FQGNSA. V gave up 4 bases and J gave up 4 bases; unmatched junction bases: 6. CDR3 in DNA: TGTGCCAGCAGCTCATGGGACAGGGGAGCCTATGGCTACACCTTC. Its translation is CASSSWDRGAYGYTF.

V usage is TRBV24-1 and J usage is TRBJ2-3; 7 nucleotides agree with TRBD2. Looked up from germline, CDR1 is KGHDR and CDR2 is SFDVKD. This CDR3 has 16 residues. Unmatched junction bases numbered 4, after V lost 0 bases and J lost 2 bases. CDR3 DNA sequence: TGTGCCACCAGTGATTTGAGGCTAGCGGACACAGATACGCAGTATTTT. Protein sequence: CATSDLRLADTDTQYF.